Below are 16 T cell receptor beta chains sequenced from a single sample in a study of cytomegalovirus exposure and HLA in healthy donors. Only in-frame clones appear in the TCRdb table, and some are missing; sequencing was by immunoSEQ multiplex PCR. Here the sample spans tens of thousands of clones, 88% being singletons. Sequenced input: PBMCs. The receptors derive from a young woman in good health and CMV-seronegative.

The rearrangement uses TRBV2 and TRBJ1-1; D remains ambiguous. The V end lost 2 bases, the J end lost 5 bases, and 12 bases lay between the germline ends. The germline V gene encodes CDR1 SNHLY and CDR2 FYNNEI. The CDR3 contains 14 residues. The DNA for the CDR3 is TGTGCCAGCAGTGAATTAAAAGGAGGAACTGAAGCTTTCTTT. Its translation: CASSELKGGTEAFF.

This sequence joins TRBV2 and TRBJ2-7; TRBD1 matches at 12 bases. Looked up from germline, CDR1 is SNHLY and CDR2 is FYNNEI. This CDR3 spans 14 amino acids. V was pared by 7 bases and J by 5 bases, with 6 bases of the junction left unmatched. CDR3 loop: CASTLGQGAHEQYF. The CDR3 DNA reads TGTGCCAGCACCTTGGGACAGGGGGCTCACGAGCAGTACTTC. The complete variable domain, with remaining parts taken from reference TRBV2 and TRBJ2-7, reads EPEVTQTPSHQVTQMGQEVILRCVPISNHLYFYWYRQILGQKVEFLVSFYNNEISEKSEIFDDQFSVERPDGSNFTLKIRSTKLEDSAMYFCASTLGQGAHEQYFGPGTRLTVT.

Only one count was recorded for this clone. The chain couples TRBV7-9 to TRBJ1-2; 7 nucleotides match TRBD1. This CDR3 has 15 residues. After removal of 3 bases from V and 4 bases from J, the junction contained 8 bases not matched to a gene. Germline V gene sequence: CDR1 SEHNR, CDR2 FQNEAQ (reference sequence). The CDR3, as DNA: TGTGCCAGCAGCTTTCCCGACAGGGCTCTCTATGGCTACACCTTC. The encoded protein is CASSFPDRALYGYTF.

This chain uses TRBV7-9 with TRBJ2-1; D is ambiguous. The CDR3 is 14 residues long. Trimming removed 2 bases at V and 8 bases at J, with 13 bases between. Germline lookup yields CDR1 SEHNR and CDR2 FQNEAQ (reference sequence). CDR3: CASSLQTRGDEQFF. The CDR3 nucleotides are TGTGCCAGCAGCTTACAAACGAGAGGCGATGAGCAGTTCTTC.

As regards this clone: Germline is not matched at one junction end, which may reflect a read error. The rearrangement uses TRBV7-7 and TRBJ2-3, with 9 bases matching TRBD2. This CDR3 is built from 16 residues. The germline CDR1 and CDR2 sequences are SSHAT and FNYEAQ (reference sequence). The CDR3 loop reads CASISGLAGGTDTQYF. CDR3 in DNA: TGTGCTAGCATCTCGGGACTAGCCGGGGGAACAGATACGCAGTATTTT. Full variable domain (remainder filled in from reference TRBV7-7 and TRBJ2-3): GAGVSQSPRYKVTKRGQDVTLRCDPISSHATLYWYQQALGQGPEFLTYFNYEAQPDKSGLPSDRFSAERPEGSISTLTIQRTEQRDSAMYRCASISGLAGGTDTQYFGPGTRLTVL.

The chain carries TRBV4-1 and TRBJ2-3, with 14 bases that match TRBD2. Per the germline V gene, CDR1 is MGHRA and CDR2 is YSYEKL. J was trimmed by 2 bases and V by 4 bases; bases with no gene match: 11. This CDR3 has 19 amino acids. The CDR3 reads CASSPEAGLAGASTDTQYF. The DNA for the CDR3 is TGCGCCAGCAGCCCCGAAGCGGGACTAGCGGGAGCCTCCACAGATACGCAGTATTTT.

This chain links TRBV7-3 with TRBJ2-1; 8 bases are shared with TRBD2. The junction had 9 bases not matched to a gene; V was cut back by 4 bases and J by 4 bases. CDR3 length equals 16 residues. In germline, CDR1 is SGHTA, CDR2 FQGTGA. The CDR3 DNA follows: TGTGCCAGCAGCTCTCGGGGGGGTCTAGGGTACAATGAGCAGTTCTTC. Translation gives CASSSRGGLGYNEQFF.

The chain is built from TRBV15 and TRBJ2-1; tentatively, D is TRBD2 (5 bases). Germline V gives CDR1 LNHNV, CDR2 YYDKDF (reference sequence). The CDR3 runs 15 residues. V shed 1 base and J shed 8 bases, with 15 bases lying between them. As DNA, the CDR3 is TGTGCCACCAGCAGAGGCGGAGGTAACATGTATGAGCAGTTCTTC. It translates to CATSRGGGNMYEQFF.

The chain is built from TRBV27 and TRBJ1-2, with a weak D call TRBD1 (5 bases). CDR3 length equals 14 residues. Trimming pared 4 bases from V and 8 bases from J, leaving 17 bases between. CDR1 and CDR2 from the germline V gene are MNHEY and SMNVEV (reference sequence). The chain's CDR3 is CASSSNQGNGGYTF. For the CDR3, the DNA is TGTGCCAGCAGTTCTAATCAGGGTAATGGCGGCTACACCTTC.

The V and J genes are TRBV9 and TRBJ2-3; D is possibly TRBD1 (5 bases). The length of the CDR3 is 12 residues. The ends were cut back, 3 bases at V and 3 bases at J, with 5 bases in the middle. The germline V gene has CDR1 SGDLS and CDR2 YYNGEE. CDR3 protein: CASSGQTDTQYF. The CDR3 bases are TGTGCCAGCAGCGGACAGACAGATACGCAGTATTTT.

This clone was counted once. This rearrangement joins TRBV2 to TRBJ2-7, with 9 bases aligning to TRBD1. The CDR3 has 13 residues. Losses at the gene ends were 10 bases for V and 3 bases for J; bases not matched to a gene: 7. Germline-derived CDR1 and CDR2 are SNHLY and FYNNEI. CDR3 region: CATRQGQGYEQYF. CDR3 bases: TGTGCCACCAGGCAGGGACAGGGCTACGAGCAGTACTTC.

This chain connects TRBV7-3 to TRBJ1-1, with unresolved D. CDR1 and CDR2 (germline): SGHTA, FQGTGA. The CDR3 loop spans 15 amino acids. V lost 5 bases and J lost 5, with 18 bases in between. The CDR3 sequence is CASSPHPVGETEAFF. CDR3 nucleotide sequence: TGTGCCAGCAGCCCCCATCCGGTTGGGGAGACTGAAGCTTTCTTT.

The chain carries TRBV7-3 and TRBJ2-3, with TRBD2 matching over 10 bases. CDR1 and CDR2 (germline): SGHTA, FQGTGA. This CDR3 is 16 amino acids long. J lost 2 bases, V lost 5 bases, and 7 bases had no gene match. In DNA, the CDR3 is TGTGCCAGCAGCCTACTAGCGGGATCAGCCACAGATACGCAGTATTTT. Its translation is CASSLLAGSATDTQYF.

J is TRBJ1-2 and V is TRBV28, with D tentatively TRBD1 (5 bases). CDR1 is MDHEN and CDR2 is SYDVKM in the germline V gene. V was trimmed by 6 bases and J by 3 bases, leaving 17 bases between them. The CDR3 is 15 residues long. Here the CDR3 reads CASRVGGTGYYGYTF. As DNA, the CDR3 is TGTGCCAGCAGAGTGGGGGGTACGGGTTACTATGGCTACACCTTC.

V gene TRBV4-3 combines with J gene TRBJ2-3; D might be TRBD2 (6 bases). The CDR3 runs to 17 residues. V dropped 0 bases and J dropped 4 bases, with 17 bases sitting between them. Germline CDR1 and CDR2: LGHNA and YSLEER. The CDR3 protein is CASSQDLVQTRADTQYF. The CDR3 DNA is TGCGCCAGCAGCCAAGACCTGGTGCAGACTAGGGCAGATACGCAGTATTTT.

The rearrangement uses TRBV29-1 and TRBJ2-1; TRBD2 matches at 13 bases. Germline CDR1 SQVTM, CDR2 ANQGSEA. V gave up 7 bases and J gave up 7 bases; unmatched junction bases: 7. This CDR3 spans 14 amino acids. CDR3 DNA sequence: TGCAGCGCCGGACTAGCGGGAGTAGGAAATGAGCAGTTCTTC. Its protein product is CSAGLAGVGNEQFF.